The source of this T cell receptor (beta chain) is a study of T-cell reconstitution after alpha-beta-depleted transplantation in children. This CDR3 spans 15 amino acids. CDR1 SNHLY and CDR2 FYNNEI come from the germline V gene. Unique molecular identifiers were used to barcode this TCRbeta library. TCRdb independently ran MiXCR on the PCR reads; one entry per CDR3 protein. The sample carries approximately 340,000 distinct CDR3 sequences, over 9% recorded once. This clonotype was detected once. This could be a read error, since a much larger clone is one nucleotide away. The specimen was PBMCs from the stem cell graft donor, collected from the stem cell graft. This sequence joins TRBV2 and TRBJ2-4; tentative D call: TRBD1 (5 bases). This clonotype was obtained from a human donor who donated a stem cell graft to a child with acute lymphoblastic leukemia. The CDR3 coding sequence is TGTGCCAGCAGTGTTCGACAGTTAGCCAAAAACATGCAGTACTTC. Protein sequence: CASSVRQLAKNMQYF.